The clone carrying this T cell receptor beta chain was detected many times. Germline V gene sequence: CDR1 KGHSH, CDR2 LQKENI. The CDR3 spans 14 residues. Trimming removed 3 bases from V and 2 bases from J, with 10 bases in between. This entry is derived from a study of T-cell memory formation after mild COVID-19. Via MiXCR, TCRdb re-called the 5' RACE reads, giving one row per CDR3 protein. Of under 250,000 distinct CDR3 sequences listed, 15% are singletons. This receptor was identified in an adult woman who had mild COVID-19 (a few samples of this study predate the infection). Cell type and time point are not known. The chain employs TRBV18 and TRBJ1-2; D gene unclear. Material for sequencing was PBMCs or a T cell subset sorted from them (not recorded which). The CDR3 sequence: CASSPMAENYGYTF. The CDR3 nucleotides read TGTGCCAGCTCACCTATGGCAGAGAACTATGGCTACACCTTC.